This T cell receptor (beta chain) was recovered during a study of radiotherapy plus CTLA-4 blockade in lung cancer. About the research overall: 18% of patients responded objectively, and around 31% achieved disease control. Findings of the study overall: It was early blood T cell clone dynamics, with interferon-beta, that reportedly best predicted response.

About this clone itself: Antigen: not known.

Measured with immunoSEQ multiplex PCR; TCRdb has only the in-frame clones, and not every one. The sample contains about 110,000 clones, 85% of which appear only once. The V end lost 6 bases, the J end lost 0 bases, and 12 bases lay between the germline ends. Germline CDR1 is SGHRS and CDR2 is YFSETQ. CDR3 length: 15 amino acids. The rearrangement uses TRBV5-1 and TRBJ1-4; D is undetermined. This receptor was taken from a human donor with non-small cell lung cancer that progressed on radiotherapy plus ipilimumab. Some clones in this sample may be carry-over from other donors' samples. The sequencing here drew on peripheral blood, taken from a patient treated with radiotherapy plus ipilimumab. This chain's CDR3 is CASKFGLATNEKLFF. In DNA form, the CDR3 reads TGCGCCAGCAAGTTCGGGCTTGCAACTAATGAAAAACTGTTTTTT.